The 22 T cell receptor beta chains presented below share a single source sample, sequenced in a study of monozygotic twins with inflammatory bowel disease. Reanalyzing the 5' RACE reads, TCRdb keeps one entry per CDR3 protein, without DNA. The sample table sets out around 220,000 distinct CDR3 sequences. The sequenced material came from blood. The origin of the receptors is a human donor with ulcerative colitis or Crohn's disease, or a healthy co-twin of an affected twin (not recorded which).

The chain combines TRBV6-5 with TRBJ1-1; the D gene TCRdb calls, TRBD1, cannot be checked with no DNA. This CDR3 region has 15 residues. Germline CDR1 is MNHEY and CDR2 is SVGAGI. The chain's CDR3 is CASSLIQGAGEVLFF.

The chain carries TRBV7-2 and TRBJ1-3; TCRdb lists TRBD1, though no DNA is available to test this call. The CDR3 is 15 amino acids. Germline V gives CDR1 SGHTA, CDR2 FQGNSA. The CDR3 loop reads CASSPDSYSGNTIYF.

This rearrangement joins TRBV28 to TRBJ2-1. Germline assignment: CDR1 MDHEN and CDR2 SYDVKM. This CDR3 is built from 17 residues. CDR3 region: CASSSGWGWGTYNEQFF.

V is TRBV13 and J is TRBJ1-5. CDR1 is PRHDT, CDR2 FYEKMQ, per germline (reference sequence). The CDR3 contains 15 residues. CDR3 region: CASSLGPGNNQPQYF.

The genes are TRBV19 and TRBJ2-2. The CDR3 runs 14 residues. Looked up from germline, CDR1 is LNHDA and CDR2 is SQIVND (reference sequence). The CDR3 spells CASSIGVNTGELFF.

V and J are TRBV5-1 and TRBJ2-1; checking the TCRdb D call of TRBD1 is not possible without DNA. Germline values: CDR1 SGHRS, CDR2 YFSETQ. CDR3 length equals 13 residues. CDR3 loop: CASSQDRPNEQFF.

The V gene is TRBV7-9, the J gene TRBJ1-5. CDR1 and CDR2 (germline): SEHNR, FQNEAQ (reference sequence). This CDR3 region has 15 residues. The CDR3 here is CASSSLDAYNQPQHF.

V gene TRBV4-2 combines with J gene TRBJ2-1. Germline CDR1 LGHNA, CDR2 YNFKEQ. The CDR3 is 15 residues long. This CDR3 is CASSQVTNFYNEQFF.

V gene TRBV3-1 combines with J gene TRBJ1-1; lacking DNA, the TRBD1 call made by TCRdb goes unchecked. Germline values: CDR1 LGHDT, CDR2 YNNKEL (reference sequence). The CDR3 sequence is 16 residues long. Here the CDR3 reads CASSQATTRKNTEAFF.

CDR3 amino acids: CASSPPFPSYEQYF. The chain recombines TRBV7-9 with TRBJ2-7; absent DNA, TCRdb's TRBD1 call cannot be checked. Germline loops: CDR1 SEHNR, CDR2 FQNEAQ (reference sequence). CDR3 length: 14 amino acids.

The CDR3 here is CASSELQGLSYNEQFF. This chain uses TRBV7-6 with TRBJ2-1; checking the TCRdb D call of TRBD1 is not possible without DNA. The CDR3 consists of 16 residues. CDR1 and CDR2 from the germline V gene are SGHVS and FNYEAQ.

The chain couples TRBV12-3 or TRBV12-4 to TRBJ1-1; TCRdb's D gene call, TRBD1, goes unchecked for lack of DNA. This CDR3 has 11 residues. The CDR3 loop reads CASGGFTEAFF.

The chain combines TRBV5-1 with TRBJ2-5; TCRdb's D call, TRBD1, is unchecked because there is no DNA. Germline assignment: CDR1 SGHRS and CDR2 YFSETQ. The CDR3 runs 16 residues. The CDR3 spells CASSHNSGAPQETQYF.

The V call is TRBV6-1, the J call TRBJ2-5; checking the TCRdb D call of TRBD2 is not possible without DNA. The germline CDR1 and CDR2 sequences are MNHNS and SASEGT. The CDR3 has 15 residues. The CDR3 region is CASSPPGRLGETQYF.

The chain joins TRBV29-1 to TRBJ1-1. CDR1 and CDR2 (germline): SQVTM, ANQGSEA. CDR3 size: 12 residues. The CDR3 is CSSWAQNTEAFF. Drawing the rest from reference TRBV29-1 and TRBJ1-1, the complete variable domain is SAVISQKPSRDICQRGTSLTIQCQVDSQVTMMFWYRQQPGQSLTLIATANQGSEATYESGFVIDKFPISRPNLTFSTLTVSNMSPEDSSIYLCSSWAQNTEAFFGQGTRLTVV.

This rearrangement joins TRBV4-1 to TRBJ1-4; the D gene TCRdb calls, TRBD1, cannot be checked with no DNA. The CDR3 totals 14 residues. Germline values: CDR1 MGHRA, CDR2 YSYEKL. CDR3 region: CASSPDRINEKLFF.

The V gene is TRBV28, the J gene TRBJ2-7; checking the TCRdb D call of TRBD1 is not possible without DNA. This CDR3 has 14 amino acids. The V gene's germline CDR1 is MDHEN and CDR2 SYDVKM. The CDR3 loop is CASSSPGVSYEQYF.

The CDR3 region is CASSRQAVSYNEQFF. This rearrangement joins TRBV5-1 to TRBJ2-1. The germline gives CDR1 SGHRS, CDR2 YFSETQ. CDR3 length equals 15 residues.

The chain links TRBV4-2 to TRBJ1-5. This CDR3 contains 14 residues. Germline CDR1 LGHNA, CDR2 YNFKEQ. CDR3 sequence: CASSQDTVGQPQHF.

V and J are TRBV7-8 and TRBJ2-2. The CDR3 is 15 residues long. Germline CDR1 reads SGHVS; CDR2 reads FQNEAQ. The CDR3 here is CASSLTHFGTGELFF.

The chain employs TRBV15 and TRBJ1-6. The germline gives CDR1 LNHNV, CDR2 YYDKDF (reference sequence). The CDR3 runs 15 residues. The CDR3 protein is CATSKTRLDNSPLHF.

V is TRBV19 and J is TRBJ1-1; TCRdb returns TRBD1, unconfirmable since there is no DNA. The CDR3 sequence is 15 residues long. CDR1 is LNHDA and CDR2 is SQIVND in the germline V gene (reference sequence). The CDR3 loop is CASSPQGLLNTEAFF.